This T cell receptor beta chain was recorded in a study of cytomegalovirus exposure and HLA in healthy donors. Study in general: Some 91 million unique TCRs from HLA-typed donors were held in an early release of data.

PCR employed 60 Vbeta and 13 Jbeta primers. The authors' processing: In a later analysis, the count reached approximately 80 million unique TCR beta chains, with 8.5 million to 14 million shared. Measured with immunoSEQ multiplex PCR; TCRdb has only the in-frame clones, and not every one. That table gives V, J and clone size, and the DNA gave D and trimming. This repertoire shows 100,000 to 150,000 clones, around 77% found once; its top ten account for 0.75% to 0.95%. General study results and limits: Links to common viral pathogens appeared, in a later analysis, for several of the most significant clusters. Segments of the TCR beta V type were, in most cases, productive about 87% or about 30% of the time in an earlier analysis.

On this clone itself: The antigen remains unidentified.

Trimming pared 4 bases from V and 1 base from J, leaving 8 bases between. Germline CDR1 is MNHEY and CDR2 is SVGAGI. CDR3 length: 14 amino acids. The clonotype was recovered from a woman in her sixties or seventies in good health and CMV-seronegative. The chain joins TRBV6-5 to TRBJ1-5; D is perhaps TRBD1 (6 bases). The sequenced sample consisted of PBMCs. The CDR3 protein is CASSSRGSNQPQHF. The CDR3, as DNA: TGTGCCAGCAGTTCTAGGGGGAGCAATCAGCCCCAGCATTTT.